The 19 T cell receptor beta chains in this list originate from one sample, sequenced in a study of T cells in Graves' hyperthyroidism and ophthalmopathy. Amplified TCR beta CDR3 regions came from RNA transcripts. With the HTBI primer set, the TCR CDR3 went through a first round of RT-PCR. TCRdb reprocessed the multiplex PCR reads with MiXCR, giving one entry per CDR3 protein. This sample has 550,000 to 600,000 distinct CDR3 sequences, with 15% to 20% found just once. Sequenced: blood. Receptors originate from a woman aged 18-29 years with Graves' hyperthyroidism.

There are a few counts of this clonotype. V and J are TRBV20-1 and TRBJ2-5, with 11 bases aligning to TRBD2. Germline loops: CDR1 DFQATT, CDR2 SNEGSKA (reference sequence). This CDR3 comprises 16 residues. After removal of 0 bases from V and 2 bases from J, the junction contained 5 bases not matched to a gene. The CDR3 loop is CSARDHLAGGQETQYF. Here the CDR3 DNA reads TGCAGTGCTAGAGATCACCTAGCGGGAGGTCAAGAGACCCAGTACTTC.

This clonotype was observed at least ten times. V gene TRBV11-2 combines with J gene TRBJ2-1; no reliable D call. Germline CDR1 SGHAT, CDR2 FQNNGV. Trimming removed 2 bases at V and 2 bases at J, with 10 bases between. This CDR3 region has 15 residues. The CDR3 region is CASSLRKDPYNEQFF. The DNA of the CDR3 is TGTGCCAGCAGCTTAAGGAAGGATCCCTACAATGAGCAGTTCTTC.

This clonotype turned up a few times. DNA of the CDR3: TGTGCCAGCTCACACCTGTCGGACGGTTACTATGGCTACACCTTC. This sequence encodes CASSHLSDGYYGYTF. The chain couples TRBV18 to TRBJ1-2; D unclear. The CDR3 length is 15 residues. In germline, CDR1 is KGHSH, CDR2 LQKENI. V lost 4 bases and J 3 bases, leaving 15 bases between the germline ends. Drawing the rest from reference TRBV18 and TRBJ1-2, the complete variable domain is NAGVMQNPRHLVRRRGQEARLRCSPMKGHSHVYWYRQLPEEGLKFMVYLQKENIIDESGMPKERFSAEFPKEGPSILRIQQVVRGDSAAYFCASSHLSDGYYGYTFGSGTRLTVV.

This clonotype has just a few counts. CDR3 residues: CASQLTSGFDTQYF. CDR3 bases: TGTGCTAGCCAACTTACTAGCGGCTTTGACACCCAGTACTTC. The rearrangement joins TRBV7-7 to TRBJ2-5; 8 positions agree with TRBD2. The CDR3 contains 14 residues. Looked up from germline, CDR1 is SSHAT and CDR2 is FNYEAQ (reference sequence).

In this sample, this clonotype turned up many times. The CDR3 sequence: CSANSWGAHEQYF. The CDR3, as DNA: TGCAGTGCCAACTCCTGGGGCGCCCACGAGCAGTACTTC. V and J are TRBV20-1 and TRBJ2-7; D might be TRBD1 (5 bases). The V end was cut by 6 bases, the J end by 5 bases, with 17 bases between. CDR3 length: 13 residues. Germline-derived CDR1 and CDR2 are DFQATT and SNEGSKA (reference sequence).

This clonotype was counted at least ten times. The chain couples TRBV7-9 to TRBJ1-1; 12 positions match TRBD1. Germline V gene data show CDR1 as SEHNR and CDR2 as FQNEAQ (reference sequence). The CDR3 extends over 16 amino acids. With 3 bases clipped from V and 3 bases from J, the junction kept 5 bases outside the gene matches. CDR3 DNA: TGTGCCAGCAGCTTGGGGACAGGGGGCTGGGACACTGAAGCTTTCTTT. It is translated as CASSLGTGGWDTEAFF.

This clonotype came up many times. The rearrangement uses TRBV5-1 and TRBJ1-1, with no clear D. The germline CDR1 and CDR2 sequences are SGHRS and YFSETQ. Trimming pared 4 bases from V and 3 bases from J, leaving 13 bases between. The CDR3 totals 14 residues. CDR3 coding DNA: TGCGCCAGCAGCCCTAATTGGAGGGACACTGAAGCTTTCTTT. This encodes CASSPNWRDTEAFF.

The table lists this clonotype with many counts. The genes are TRBV29-1 and TRBJ2-1; 7 bases are shared with TRBD2. Per germline, CDR1 SQVTM and CDR2 ANQGSEA. The CDR3 loop spans 14 amino acids. J was trimmed by 0 bases and V by 6 bases; bases with no gene match: 5. CDR3: CSVPRGSSYNEQFF. The CDR3 coding sequence is TGCAGCGTACCGCGGGGGAGCTCCTACAATGAGCAGTTCTTC.

This clonotype was detected ten times or more. This chain links TRBV2 with TRBJ2-1; TRBD2 matches 12 bases. The CDR3 is 16 amino acids. CDR1 and CDR2 from the germline V gene are SNHLY and FYNNEI. V was pared by 2 bases and J by 13 bases, with 12 bases of the junction left unmatched. In nucleotides, the CDR3 is TGTGCCAGCAGTGAAAGGACTAGCGGGGTCAAAGGGGAACAGTTCTTC. This encodes CASSERTSGVKGEQFF.

This clonotype was observed at least ten times. This chain uses TRBV28 with TRBJ1-1; D unclear. V lost 2 bases, J lost 0 bases, and 10 bases lay in between. Germline V gives CDR1 MDHEN, CDR2 SYDVKM. CDR3 length: 15 residues. As DNA, the CDR3 is TGTGCCAGCAGTTTAGAGAGGGAGTTGAACACTGAAGCTTTCTTT. This codes for CASSLERELNTEAFF.

The chain employs TRBV25-1 and TRBJ2-7; D gene ambiguous. V gave up 6 bases and J gave up 3 bases, with 9 bases separating them. The V gene's germline CDR1 is MGHDK and CDR2 SYGVNS. This CDR3 region has 12 residues. CDR3 DNA sequence: TGTGCCAGCAGCCGAACCCTCTACGAGCAGTACTTC. Protein sequence: CASSRTLYEQYF.

V and J are TRBV6-1 and TRBJ2-7; 7 positions match TRBD1. The trim removed 0 bases at V and 7 bases at J, leaving 3 bases unmatched. CDR1 is MNHNS and CDR2 is SASEGT in the germline V gene. The CDR3 runs to 13 residues. The CDR3 bases are TGTGCCAGCAGTGAAGCCGAGACAGGGGAGCAGTACTTC. This sequence encodes CASSEAETGEQYF.

Turning to this clonotype: A much larger clone differs by one base, so this may be a read error. The chain has TRBV6-2 or TRBV6-3 and TRBJ2-3; 12 positions match TRBD2. J gave up 6 bases and V 6 bases, and 4 bases lay outside the gene matches. The CDR3 contains 14 residues. The germline V gene has CDR1 MNHEY and CDR2 SVGEGT. The CDR3 DNA follows: TGTGCCAGCAGGCCTAGCGGGAGGGCGGATACGCAGTATTTT. It encodes CASRPSGRADTQYF.

The table lists this clonotype with a few counts. The chain recombines TRBV25-1 with TRBJ2-3; TRBD2 matches at 8 bases. V dropped 1 base and J dropped 1; count of bases not matched to a gene: 13. Germline assignment: CDR1 MGHDK and CDR2 SYGVNS. This CDR3 is 19 amino acids long. DNA of the CDR3: TGTGCCAGCAGTGAATTAGCGGGATGGTCCGCAGGGGGCACAGATACGCAGTATTTT. This sequence encodes CASSELAGWSAGGTDTQYF.

This clonotype appeared a few times. V and J are TRBV20-1 and TRBJ2-5, with D hard to call. Per the germline V gene, CDR1 is DFQATT and CDR2 is SNEGSKA (reference sequence). Trimming stripped 2 bases from V and 1 base from J, with 17 bases between. The CDR3 spans 16 residues. CDR3: CSARTVLLLAQETQYF. As DNA, the CDR3 is TGCAGTGCTAGAACGGTACTTTTGCTCGCCCAAGAGACCCAGTACTTC.

This clonotype was counted between two and nine times. V gene TRBV7-9 combines with J gene TRBJ2-5; 8 bases are a match to TRBD1. Germline-derived CDR1 and CDR2 are SEHNR and FQNEAQ (reference sequence). V shed 4 bases, J shed 2 bases, and the junction held 3 bases outside the gene matches. The CDR3 totals 14 residues. Here the CDR3 reads CASSYRTGQETQYF. The CDR3 DNA follows: TGTGCCAGCAGCTACCGGACAGGGCAAGAGACCCAGTACTTC.

This clonotype was counted many times. The genes are TRBV7-2 and TRBJ2-7, with D perhaps matching TRBD2 (6 bases). Trimming pared 0 bases from V and 2 bases from J, leaving 8 bases between. This CDR3 has 14 residues. CDR1 SGHTA and CDR2 FQGNSA come from the germline V gene. The CDR3 coding sequence is TGTGCCAGCAGCTTAGCGGGGACTCCCTACGAGCAGTACTTC. Amino acids: CASSLAGTPYEQYF.

Ten or more counts support this clonotype. The CDR3 coding sequence is TGCGCCAGCAGCCCGGACAGGGTGCGGAGTGCAGATACGCAGTATTTT. Translation gives CASSPDRVRSADTQYF. The chain has TRBV4-1 and TRBJ2-3; 8 positions agree with TRBD1. With 4 bases clipped from V and 4 bases from J, the junction kept 10 bases outside the gene matches. The CDR3 covers 16 residues. Germline V lookup: CDR1 MGHRA, CDR2 YSYEKL.

This clonotype was detected ten times or more. The rearrangement links TRBV7-2 to TRBJ1-1, with 7 bases identical to TRBD1. The length of the CDR3 is 13 residues. Germline V gives CDR1 SGHTA, CDR2 FQGNSA. V was clipped by 5 bases and J by 11 bases; unmatched bases: 11. CDR3 region: CASSLGQESLAFF. The CDR3 DNA is TGTGCCAGCAGCCTCGGACAGGAAAGTTTGGCTTTCTTT.